A selection of T cell receptor beta chains follows, all from one sample in a study of blood T cells in healthy people across ages. Each CDR3 protein is one row after TCRdb ran MiXCR on the 5' RACE reads. The repertoire holds 800,000 to 1,000,000 distinct CDR3 sequences, around 48% seen once, with 13% in the top ten. The sequenced material came from blood. Receptor source: a man aged 25-45 years in good health. Each CDR3 is given with its conserved first and last residue. D genes are given only for firm matches. Clone size is not always given. Where it is, it says once, few, many or a class for expanded clones.

>.|TRBV21-1|.|TRBJ2-3
TGTGCCAGCAGGCAAGGGCGTTTGCGGGGGGTCAAACCAGATACGCAGTATTTT
CASRQGRLRGVKPDTQYF
>few|TRBV12-3/TRBV12-4|TRBD2|TRBJ2-7
TGTGCCAGCAGCATGACTAGCGGGGGGGCGCGTGAGCAGTACTTC
CASSMTSGGAREQYF
>.|TRBV28|.|TRBJ1-2
TGTGCCAGTAGGGACACCCACTATGGCTACACCTTC
CASRDTHYGYTF
>few|TRBV28|TRBD1|TRBJ2-3
TGTGCCAGCAGTTTAGGGACAGGGGAAACCACAGATACGCAGTATTTT
CASSLGTGETTDTQYF
>.|TRBV6-2/TRBV6-3|.|TRBJ1-5
TGTGCCAGCAGTTCGGAGGGTGGTTGGGAGCCCCAGCATTTT
CASSSEGGWEPQHF
>few|TRBV6-5|.|TRBJ2-7
TGTGCCAGCCGGGACCCTGACTACGAGCAGTACTTC
CASRDPDYEQYF
>.|TRBV27|TRBD1|TRBJ1-2
TGTGCCAGCAGCCAACAGGGGGGGAGGGGTTCCCGCTATGGCTACACCTTC
CASSQQGGRGSRYGYTF
>.|TRBV7-9|.|TRBJ2-1
TGTGCCAGCACCCCACTAGGTTGGGATGAGCAGTTCTTC
CASTPLGWDEQFF
>.|TRBV20-1|.|TRBJ1-6
TGCAGTGCTAGTATAGCGCGGCAGAACAATTCACCCCTCCACTTT
CSASIARQNNSPLHF
>.|TRBV5-1|TRBD2|TRBJ2-1
TGCGCCAGCAGCTTAGCGGGGGGGCGGGATAAGCAGTTCTTC
CASSLAGGRDKQFF
>few|TRBV20-1|TRBD1|TRBJ1-2
TGCAGTGCCCGGGACAGCTATGGCTACACCTTC
CSARDSYGYTF